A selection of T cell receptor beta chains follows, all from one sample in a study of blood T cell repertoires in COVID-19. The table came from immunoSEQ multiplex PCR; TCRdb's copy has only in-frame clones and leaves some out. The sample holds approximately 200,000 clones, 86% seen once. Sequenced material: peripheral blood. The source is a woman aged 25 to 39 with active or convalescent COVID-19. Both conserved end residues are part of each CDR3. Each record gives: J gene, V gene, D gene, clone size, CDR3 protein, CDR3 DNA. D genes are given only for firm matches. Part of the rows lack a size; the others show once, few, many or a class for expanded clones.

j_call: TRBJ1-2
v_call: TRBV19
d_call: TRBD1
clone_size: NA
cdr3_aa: CASSMGQGAYSYGYTF
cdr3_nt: TGTGCCAGTAGTATGGGGCAGGGGGCTTATTCGTATGGCTACACCTTC

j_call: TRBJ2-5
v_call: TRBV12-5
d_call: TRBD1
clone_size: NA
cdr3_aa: CASGYAAGGGETQYF
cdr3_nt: TGTGCTAGTGGTTACGCGGCAGGGGGCGGCGAGACCCAGTACTTC

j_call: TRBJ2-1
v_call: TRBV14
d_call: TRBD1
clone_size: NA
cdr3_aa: CASTPGGTHRGEQFF
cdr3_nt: TGTGCCAGCACCCCAGGGGGCACCCACCGGGGTGAGCAGTTCTTC

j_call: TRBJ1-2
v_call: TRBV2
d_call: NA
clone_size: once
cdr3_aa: CASIARIGNF
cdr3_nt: TGTGCCAGCATTGCACGCATCGGGAACTTC

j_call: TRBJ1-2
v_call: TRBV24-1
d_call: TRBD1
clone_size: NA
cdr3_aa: CATSNPGQTGYTF
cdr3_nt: TGTGCCACCAGTAACCCGGGACAGACCGGCTACACCTTC

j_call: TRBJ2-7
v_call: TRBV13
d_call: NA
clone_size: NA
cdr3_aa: CASSSGLSSYEQYF
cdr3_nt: TGTGCCAGCAGCTCGGGACTTTCATCCTACGAGCAGTACTTC

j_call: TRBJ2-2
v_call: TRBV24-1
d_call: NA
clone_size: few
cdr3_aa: CATSDPPGGTGELFF
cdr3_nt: TGTGCCACCAGTGATCCCCCGGGTGGCACCGGGGAGCTGTTTTTT

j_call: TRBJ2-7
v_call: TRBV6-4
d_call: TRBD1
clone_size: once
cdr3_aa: CASSVGTGGPYEQYF
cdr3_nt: TGTGCCAGCAGCGTAGGGACAGGAGGACCTTACGAGCAGTACTTC

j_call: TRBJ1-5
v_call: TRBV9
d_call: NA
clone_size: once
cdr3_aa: CASSVDGYQPQHF
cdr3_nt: TGTGCCAGCAGCGTAGACGGTTATCAGCCCCAGCATTTT

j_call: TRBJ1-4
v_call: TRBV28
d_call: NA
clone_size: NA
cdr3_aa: CASSLNEKLFF
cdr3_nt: TGTGCCAGCAGTCTTAATGAAAAACTGTTTTTT

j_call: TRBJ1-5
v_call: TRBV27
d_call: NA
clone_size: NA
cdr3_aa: CASSLRGNSNQPQHF
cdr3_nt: TGTGCCAGCAGTTTAAGGGGAAATAGCAATCAGCCCCAGCATTTT

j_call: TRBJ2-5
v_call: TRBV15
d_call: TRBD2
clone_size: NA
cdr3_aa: CATSREHSGRTRETQYF
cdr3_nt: TGTGCCACCAGCAGAGAACATAGCGGGAGAACCCGCGAGACCCAGTACTTC

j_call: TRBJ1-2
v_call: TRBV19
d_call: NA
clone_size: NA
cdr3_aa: CASSLQGWGYTF
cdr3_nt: TGTGCCAGTAGTCTACAGGGTTGGGGCTACACCTTC

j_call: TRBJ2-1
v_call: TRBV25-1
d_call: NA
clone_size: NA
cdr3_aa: CASSHGVYNEQFF
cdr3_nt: TGTGCCAGCAGTCACGGGGTTTACAATGAGCAGTTCTTC

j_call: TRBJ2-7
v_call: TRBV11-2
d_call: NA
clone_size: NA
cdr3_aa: CASSPVGHGTYEQYF
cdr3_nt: TGTGCCAGCAGCCCCGTAGGACACGGTACCTACGAGCAGTACTTC